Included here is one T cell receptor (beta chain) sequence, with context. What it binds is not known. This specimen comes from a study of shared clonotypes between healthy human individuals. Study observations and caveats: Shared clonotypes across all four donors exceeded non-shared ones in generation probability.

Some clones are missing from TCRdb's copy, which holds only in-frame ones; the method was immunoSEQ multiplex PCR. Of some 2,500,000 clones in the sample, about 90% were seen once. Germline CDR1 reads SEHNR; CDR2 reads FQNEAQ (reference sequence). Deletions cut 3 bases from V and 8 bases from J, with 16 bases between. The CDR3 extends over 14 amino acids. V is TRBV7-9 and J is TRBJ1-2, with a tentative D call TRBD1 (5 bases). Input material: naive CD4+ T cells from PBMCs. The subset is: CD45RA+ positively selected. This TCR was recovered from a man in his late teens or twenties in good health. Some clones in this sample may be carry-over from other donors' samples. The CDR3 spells CASSFERDPGGYTF. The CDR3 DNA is TGTGCCAGCAGCTTCGAGAGGGACCCTGGGGGCTACACCTTC.